Presented here are 8 T cell receptor beta chains from one specimen sequenced in a study of CD8 T cells in Susac syndrome. RNA totalling roughly 0.5 to 1 ug underwent reverse transcription with random hexamers. TCRdb passed the immunoSEQ multiplex PCR reads through MiXCR, listing each CDR3 protein once. The data hold over 100,000 distinct CDR3 sequences, with roughly 95% observed a single time. The sequencing input was CD4+ T cells from PBMCs. These TCRs come from a human donor with Susac syndrome.

This sequence joins TRBV5-1 and TRBJ2-5; possibly TRBD2 for D (6 bases). Deletions cut 4 bases from V and 1 base from J, with 17 bases between. Germline V lookup: CDR1 SGHRS, CDR2 YFSETQ. This CDR3 is built from 16 residues. In DNA form, the CDR3 reads TGCGCCAGCAGCAGTCAAGGGGTCGGGGGCCAAGAGACCCAGTACTTC. Its translation: CASSSQGVGGQETQYF.

This clonotype was recorded once. The rearrangement joins TRBV9 to TRBJ2-1, with D possibly matching TRBD1 (5 bases). The CDR3 has 14 amino acids. CDR1 is SGDLS and CDR2 is YYNGEE in the germline V gene. V was clipped by 4 bases and J by 4 bases, with 12 bases between them. The CDR3 nucleotides read TGTGCCAGCAGCAGGTGGCAGGGTTACAATGAGCAGTTCTTC. Encoded protein: CASSRWQGYNEQFF.

The chain is built from TRBV7-8 and TRBJ2-6; TRBD1 is a possible D gene (6 bases). Germline V gene data show CDR1 as SGHVS and CDR2 as FQNEAQ. V was pared by 5 bases and J by 4 bases, with 15 bases between. This CDR3 has 16 amino acids. The CDR3 DNA is TGTGCCAGCAGCCCTTTCAAGGGGGAAGGGGCCAACGTCCTGACTTTC. It specifies CASSPFKGEGANVLTF.

V usage is TRBV20-1 and J usage is TRBJ2-6; D may be TRBD2 (5 bases). In germline, CDR1 is DFQATT, CDR2 SNEGSKA (reference sequence). The CDR3 is 15 residues long. Deletions cut 3 bases from V and 0 bases from J, with 9 bases between. The CDR3 nucleotides read TGCAGTGCTAGGCGGGTCGCCTCTGGGGCCAACGTCCTGACTTTC. Translated: CSARRVASGANVLTF.

The chain links TRBV28 to TRBJ2-5; D call uncertain. V was pared by 10 bases and J by 3 bases, with 9 bases between. CDR1 is MDHEN, CDR2 SYDVKM, per germline. There are 11 residues in the CDR3. CDR3 in amino acids: CATQQEETQYF. The CDR3 DNA is TGTGCCACCCAACAAGAAGAGACCCAGTACTTC.

The chain couples TRBV3-1 to TRBJ2-2; a possible D gene is TRBD2 (5 bases). The germline CDR1 and CDR2 sequences are LGHDT and YNNKEL (reference sequence). The CDR3 consists of 12 residues. With 6 bases removed from V and 8 bases from J, the gap between germline ends came to 10 bases. Written as DNA, the CDR3 is TGTGCCAGCAGACTAGATGAGGGGGAGCTGTTTTTT. Translating gives CASRLDEGELFF.

J is TRBJ1-4 and V is TRBV7-9; the D gene is possibly TRBD1 (5 bases). Germline-derived CDR1 and CDR2 are SEHNR and FQNEAQ (reference sequence). V lost 5 bases and J 0 bases, leaving 10 bases between the germline ends. The CDR3 is made up of 15 amino acids. Written as DNA, the CDR3 is TGTGCCAGCAGCACCAGACAGACAACTAATGAAAAACTGTTTTTT. This codes for CASSTRQTTNEKLFF.

CDR3 sequence (DNA): TGTGCCAGCAGTTTCCCTTCGGACGGTGACCAAAATGAGCCCCAGCATTTT. Amino acid sequence: CASSFPSDGDQNEPQHF. This chain links TRBV12-3 or TRBV12-4 with TRBJ1-5; D not resolved. This CDR3 contains 17 residues. Between the trimmed V and J ends, which lost 3 bases and 8 bases, there was a span of 23 bases.